These 7 T cell receptor beta chains originate from one sample sequenced in a study of identical twins. TCRdb re-called the 5' RACE reads through MiXCR, storing one row per CDR3 protein. The table lists roughly 240,000 distinct CDR3 sequences, about 7% of them singletons, with roughly 3.4% in the top ten. This sample was shared with a second study, whose subject was yellow fever vaccine responses in identical twins.

Sequencing used memory (CD45RO+) T cells sorted from blood. The source is a woman between 18 and 29 years old in good health.

CDR3 coding DNA: TGTGCCAGCAGTTCTCCCCTCTTTGCCGCTGAAGCTTTCTTT. It specifies CASSSPLFAAEAFF. The rearrangement links TRBV28 to TRBJ1-1; D is uncertain. The CDR3 is made up of 14 amino acids. V lost 4 bases and J lost 6, with 15 bases in between. Germline assignment: CDR1 MDHEN and CDR2 SYDVKM.

This clonotype was seen repeatedly, ten times or more. CDR3 in amino acids: CASSQVTMVGELFF. CDR3 nucleotides: TGTGCCAGCAGCCAAGTGACCATGGTGGGGGAGCTGTTTTTT. The chain joins TRBV3-1 to TRBJ2-2; D uncertain. Germline-derived CDR1 and CDR2 are LGHDT and YNNKEL (reference sequence). The CDR3 totals 14 residues. V lost 1 base, J lost 8 bases, and 11 bases lay in between.

At least ten counts were recorded for this clonotype. V gene TRBV12-3 or TRBV12-4 combines with J gene TRBJ2-1; 9 bases map to TRBD2. J lost 3 bases, V lost 7 bases, and 7 bases had no gene match. This CDR3 is 15 amino acids long. The CDR3 region has the DNA TGTGCCAGCACTAATAGCGGGAGTGGCTACAATGAGCAGTTCTTC. This encodes CASTNSGSGYNEQFF.

This clonotype was counted ten times or more. The chain links TRBV5-1 to TRBJ2-1; tentative D call: TRBD2 (5 bases). The CDR3 runs to 13 residues. Germline lookup yields CDR1 SGHRS and CDR2 YFSETQ. V was pared by 4 bases and J by 9 bases, with 14 bases between. CDR3 coding DNA: TGCGCCAGCAGCGCTAGCAGTCTGGGTGAGCAGTTCTTC. It codes for CASSASSLGEQFF.

This clonotype was observed many times. The rearrangement joins TRBV12-3 or TRBV12-4 to TRBJ2-5, with a possible D match to TRBD1 (6 bases). CDR3 length: 14 residues. The V end lost 6 bases, the J end lost 2 bases, and 13 bases lay between the germline ends. CDR3 sequence: CASSDFGQQETQYF. The CDR3 region has the DNA TGTGCCAGCAGCGATTTCGGACAGCAAGAGACCCAGTACTTC.

The V gene is TRBV10-3, the J gene TRBJ1-2; tentatively, D is TRBD1 (5 bases). CDR3 length: 14 residues. Trimming removed 6 bases from V and 0 bases from J, with 11 bases in between. Per germline, CDR1 ENHRY and CDR2 SYGVKD. The CDR3 coding sequence is TGTGCCATCAGGGAGGACACGACTAACTATGGCTACACCTTC. Protein product: CAIREDTTNYGYTF.

The rearrangement uses TRBV5-1 and TRBJ2-5; D unclear. Trimming pared 3 bases from V and 2 bases from J, leaving 11 bases between. CDR3 length: 14 amino acids. CDR1 and CDR2 (germline): SGHRS, YFSETQ. This CDR3 reads CASSYLTAQETQYF. The CDR3 DNA reads TGCGCCAGCAGCTATCTCACAGCGCAAGAGACCCAGTACTTC.